This T cell receptor (beta chain) was identified in a study of spatial heterogeneity in lung cancer. Overall study context: Within raw reads, each unique TCR and UMI combination appeared on average more than ten times.

Time point denoted: sample taken at primary tumor resection. The study sequenced unsorted whole RNA from tumor, nontumor lung or frozen PBMC. Each CDR3 protein is one row after TCRdb ran MiXCR on the 5' RACE reads. The table includes under 15,000 distinct CDR3 sequences, about 13% detected once. This clonotype was seen a single time. The CDR3 extends over 15 amino acids. V lost 6 bases to trimming and J lost 3 bases; unmatched junction nucleotides: 12. Looked up from germline, CDR1 is SQVTM and CDR2 is ANQGSEA. The origin of this receptor is a female donor with early-stage non-small cell lung cancer. This chain uses TRBV29-1 with TRBJ2-5; 8 bases match TRBD2. The sequencing here drew on PBMCs, taken at surgery. In nucleotides, the CDR3 is TGCAGCGTGACCACCTGGACTAGCAGAGAAGAGACCCAGTACTTC. Its translation: CSVTTWTSREETQYF.